The 18 T cell receptor beta chains given below trace back to one sample, sequenced in a study of T cell changes during pregnancy in multiple sclerosis (dated by TCRdb to about 2019). Library preparation used the immunoSEQ multiplex PCR assay. This is the immuneACCESS table as TCRdb keeps it, with only in-frame sequences that have V and J called. A part of the clones is gone; compared with another copy, unresolved V genes explain less than half, and the rest is unexplained. The sample includes about 85,000 clones, with approximately 91% observed a single time. The ten largest clonotypes hold more than 2.5% of the sample. This sample comprised peripheral blood, obtained in the first trimester of pregnancy. These receptors were collected from a female donor with multiple sclerosis, enrolled in a pregnancy study.

V is TRBV27 and J is TRBJ2-7, with D perhaps matching TRBD2 (6 bases). Per the germline V gene, CDR1 is MNHEY and CDR2 is SMNVEV (reference sequence). The CDR3 consists of 13 residues. V lost 5 bases, J lost 3 bases, and 11 bases lay in between. The DNA of the CDR3 is TGTGCCAGCAGTCCCGGGACTGGCTACGAGCAGTACTTC. Amino acids: CASSPGTGYEQYF.

A single count supports this clone. This chain connects TRBV18 to TRBJ2-7; 8 positions agree with TRBD1. V shed 3 bases and J 4 bases; nucleotides not matched to a gene: 2. The germline V gene encodes CDR1 KGHSH and CDR2 LQKENI. The CDR3 is 13 amino acids. CDR3 nucleotide sequence: TGTGCCAGCTCACCGGGACAGGAATACGAGCAGTACTTC. This sequence encodes CASSPGQEYEQYF. The whole variable domain, remainder taken from reference TRBV18 and TRBJ2-7, is NAGVMQNPRHLVRRRGQEARLRCSPMKGHSHVYWYRQLPEEGLKFMVYLQKENIIDESGMPKERFSAEFPKEGPSILRIQQVVRGDSAAYFCASSPGQEYEQYFGPGTRLTVT.

In nucleotides, the CDR3 is TGTGCCAGTAGTAGCAGGGTTGACACTGAAGCTTTCTTT. It translates to CASSSRVDTEAFF. V gene TRBV19 combines with J gene TRBJ1-1; weak D call: TRBD1 (5 bases). Germline V gene lookup returns CDR1 LNHDA and CDR2 SQIVND (reference sequence). V lost 4 bases, J lost 3 bases, and 9 bases lay in between. The CDR3 has 13 amino acids.

The count of this clone is one. DNA for the CDR3: TGTGCCAGCAGCCTCAGGGGGGCCAACGTCCTGACTTTC. As protein: CASSLRGANVLTF. This chain joins TRBV11-2 and TRBJ2-6; no reliable D call. Trimming stripped 5 bases from V and 4 bases from J, with 6 bases between. Germline V gene data show CDR1 as SGHAT and CDR2 as FQNNGV. The CDR3 covers 13 residues.

The V gene is TRBV27, the J gene TRBJ2-7; 8 bases are a match to TRBD2. CDR3 length equals 16 residues. The junction had 6 bases not matched to a gene; V was cut back by 2 bases and J by 0 bases. Germline lookup yields CDR1 MNHEY and CDR2 SMNVEV (reference sequence). CDR3 protein: CASSLEAGGSSYEQYF. The CDR3 nucleotides read TGTGCCAGCAGTTTAGAGGCGGGGGGAAGCTCCTACGAGCAGTACTTC.

V usage is TRBV30 and J usage is TRBJ2-7; TRBD1 matches 8 bases. The CDR3 consists of 12 residues. After removal of 3 bases from V and 6 bases from J, the junction contained 4 bases not matched to a gene. CDR1 and CDR2 (germline): GTSNPN, SVGIG (reference sequence). Here the CDR3 reads CAWSSRGLEQYF. The CDR3 DNA reads TGTGCCTGGAGCAGCAGGGGGCTCGAGCAGTACTTC. Using reference TRBV30 and TRBJ2-7 for the parts outside the CDR3, the full variable domain is SQTIHQWPATLVQPVGSPLSLECTVEGTSNPNLYWYRQAAGRGLQLLFYSVGIGQISSEVPQNLSASRPQDRQFILSSKKLLLSDSGFYLCAWSSRGLEQYFGPGTRLTVT.

The rearrangement joins TRBV27 to TRBJ2-7, with a weak D call TRBD2 (5 bases). The germline V and J ends were trimmed by 5 bases and 5 bases, with 16 bases remaining between them. The CDR3 is 14 residues long. CDR1 is MNHEY, CDR2 SMNVEV, per germline (reference sequence). CDR3 region: CASSPRGLSNEQYF. CDR3 sequence (DNA): TGTGCCAGCAGTCCCCGGGGTCTATCCAACGAGCAGTACTTC.

The V gene is TRBV6-5, the J gene TRBJ2-7; D gene unclear. This CDR3 contains 14 residues. V was clipped by 5 bases and J by 5 bases, with 16 bases between them. Germline CDR1 MNHEY, CDR2 SVGAGI. The CDR3 DNA reads as TGTGCCAGCAGTGAACGTGGAGACCCCCACGAGCAGTACTTC. Amino acids: CASSERGDPHEQYF.

The chain joins TRBV6-1 to TRBJ2-7; D perhaps matches TRBD1 (6 bases). The V end was cut by 6 bases, the J end by 0 bases, with 21 bases between. The V gene's germline CDR1 is MNHNS and CDR2 SASEGT. The CDR3 has 17 amino acids. The CDR3 is CASRESPGHYYSYEQYF. The CDR3 coding sequence is TGTGCCAGCAGAGAATCTCCGGGACACTATTACTCCTACGAGCAGTACTTC.

V is TRBV14 and J is TRBJ2-3; D remains unclear. This CDR3 is built from 15 residues. Germline lookup yields CDR1 SGHDN and CDR2 FVKESK. Trimming shortened V by 4 bases and J by 0 bases, and 11 bases separated the two germline ends. The CDR3 region has the DNA TGTGCCAGCAGCCCGAGAGTGACAAGCACAGATACGCAGTATTTT. Its translation is CASSPRVTSTDTQYF.

This clone was seen a single time. The chain joins TRBV19 to TRBJ1-4; TRBD1 matches at 9 bases. This CDR3 has 16 residues. Germline loops: CDR1 LNHDA, CDR2 SQIVND (reference sequence). Trimming cost V 3 bases and J 4 bases; bases outside gene matches: 6. The CDR3 coding sequence is TGTGCCAGTAGTATCCGGGACAGGGCCGGTAATGAAAAACTGTTTTTT. This codes for CASSIRDRAGNEKLFF.

This chain joins TRBV6-1 and TRBJ2-5; no firm D call. Germline V gene sequence: CDR1 MNHNS, CDR2 SASEGT. The CDR3 contains 11 residues. The V end was cut by 5 bases, the J end by 9 bases, with 10 bases between. The CDR3 region has the DNA TGTGCCAGCAGTCACCCTCGGGCCCAGTACTTC. Translating gives CASSHPRAQYF.

The chain links TRBV25-1 to TRBJ2-2, with TRBD2 matching 7 bases. The ends lost 4 bases at V and 2 bases at J; junction bases unmatched: 4. Germline V CDR1 and CDR2: MGHDK, SYGVNS. This CDR3 is built from 15 residues. The CDR3 loop reads CASSVGGINTGELFF. The CDR3 DNA is TGTGCCAGCAGTGTGGGAGGGATTAACACCGGGGAGCTGTTTTTT.

The chain links TRBV6-5 to TRBJ1-2; 11 bases agree with TRBD1. The CDR3 length is 15 residues. Germline V gene lookup returns CDR1 MNHEY and CDR2 SVGAGI. V trimming: 5 bases; J trimming: 6 bases; junction bases outside the gene matches: 8. The CDR3 is CASSRTGGENHGYTF. The CDR3 bases are TGTGCCAGCAGTCGGACAGGGGGCGAAAATCATGGCTACACCTTC.

J is TRBJ1-3 and V is TRBV27, with D perhaps matching TRBD1 (6 bases). The germline CDR1 and CDR2 sequences are MNHEY and SMNVEV (reference sequence). The CDR3 is 16 amino acids. Trimming pared 5 bases from V and 0 bases from J, leaving 14 bases between. CDR3: CASSARQAFSGNTIYF. For the CDR3, the DNA is TGTGCCAGCAGTGCCCGACAGGCATTCTCTGGAAACACCATATATTTT.

This clone has only one observation. The J gene is TRBJ1-6, the V gene TRBV7-2, with D perhaps matching TRBD1 (5 bases). The V and J ends lost 5 bases and 14 bases respectively, with 13 bases between them. CDR1 and CDR2 from the germline V gene are SGHTA and FQGNSA. CDR3 length: 12 amino acids. CDR3: CASSHMWGALHF. The CDR3 bases are TGTGCCAGCAGCCACATGTGGGGGGCCCTCCACTTT.

V gene TRBV5-6 combines with J gene TRBJ2-1; 8 bases are a match to TRBD2. Per germline, CDR1 SGHDT and CDR2 YYEEEE. V trimming: 0 bases; J trimming: 8 bases; junction bases outside the gene matches: 13. The CDR3 is 17 residues long. CDR3 bases: TGTGCCAGCAGCTTGGAAACGGGACTAGTAGGGACCCATGAGCAGTTCTTC. Residues: CASSLETGLVGTHEQFF.

V and J are TRBV11-3 and TRBJ2-1; D is unresolved. The germline V and J ends were trimmed by 2 bases and 5 bases, with 7 bases remaining between them. The CDR3 loop spans 13 amino acids. Germline V lookup: CDR1 SGHNT, CDR2 YENEEA. The CDR3 reads CASSLSPDNEQFF. Written as DNA, the CDR3 is TGTGCCAGCAGCTTATCTCCAGACAATGAGCAGTTCTTC. Looking up the rest from reference TRBV11-3 and TRBJ2-1 gives the full variable domain: EAGVVQSPRYKIIEKKQPVAFWCNPISGHNTLYWYLQNLGQGPELLIRYENEEAVDDSQLPKDRFSAERLKGVDSTLKIQPAELGDSAVYLCASSLSPDNEQFFGPGTRLTVL.